This section outlines one T cell receptor (beta chain) sequence together with its context. Its antigen remains unidentified. V trimming: 3 bases; J trimming: 0 bases; junction bases outside the gene matches: 7. The CDR3 has 17 amino acids. Germline V gives CDR1 MDHEN, CDR2 SYDVKM. The data derive from a study of T cell responses to AZD1222 COVID-19 vaccine. Study results and limitations: There were repertoire samples only from the period after the peak T cell response. Among vaccine-associated CD4 TCRs, coverage spanned spike, with dominance at 160-218 and 743-854. The sample set comprised mostly white British donors with more females, and clonal diversity was possibly underestimated.

This table comes from immunoSEQ multiplex PCR, and its TCRdb copy is limited to in-frame clones, with some not included. In the table there are 100,000 to 120,000 clones, roughly four fifths of which are singletons. The source material was peripheral blood, sampled on day 0 of AZD1222 vaccination. The chain uses TRBV28 and TRBJ2-2; 7 positions match TRBD2. This TCR was sampled from an adult in good health. The CDR3 sequence: CASSFPGGPTNTGELFF. The CDR3 nucleotides read TGTGCCAGCAGTTTTCCGGGGGGACCTACGAACACCGGGGAGCTGTTTTTT.